The clone carrying this T cell receptor beta chain showed up just a few times. What it binds is unknown. The library targeted TCRbeta and was prepared with unique molecular identifiers. Each CDR3 protein is one row after TCRdb ran MiXCR on the PCR reads. Of 700,000 to 850,000 distinct CDR3 sequences listed, under 20% are singletons. The data stem from a study of T-cell reconstitution after alpha-beta-depleted transplantation in children. Per germline, CDR1 LNHNV and CDR2 YYDKDF (reference sequence). Trimming removed 1 base at V and 2 bases at J, with 5 bases between. This CDR3 is 13 amino acids long. Study-level findings and limits: Several patients had high TCRbeta diversity at day 60; it came from surviving recipient T cells and thymic progenitors. Newly generated T cells supplied most T-cell counts and diversity one year post-transplant. It was reported that alpha-beta T cells came from several hundred expanded graft clones (about two months after transplant).

This TCR was recovered from a male patient aged 10-17 years who had a stem cell transplant for acute lymphoblastic leukemia, so the T cells may come from the graft donor. The rearrangement uses TRBV15 and TRBJ1-1; unclear D gene. This sample comprised PBMCs, mostly from graft donor cells, obtained 360 days after TCRalphabeta/CD19-depleted stem cell transplant. The CDR3 DNA sequence: TGTGCCACCAGCAGAGGCAGAAACACTGAAGCTTTCTTT. This codes for CATSRGRNTEAFF.